This TCR beta chain was sequenced in a study of blood T cell repertoires in COVID-19. Assay: immunoSEQ multiplex PCR; the TCRdb copy retains only in-frame clones and omits some. This table has 200,000 to 250,000 clones, about 83% appearing once. The germline V gene encodes CDR1 MDHEN and CDR2 SYDVKM. The CDR3 contains 14 residues. V lost 4 bases, J lost 5 bases, and 5 bases stayed unmatched. The specimen was peripheral blood. The rearrangement links TRBV28 to TRBJ2-5, with 9 bases identical to TRBD1. The TCR was taken from a human donor in a cohort sampled during active COVID-19. Written as DNA, the CDR3 is TGTGCCAGCAGTTCAGACAGGGGGAGTGAGACCCAGTACTTC. Translating gives CASSSDRGSETQYF.